This T cell receptor beta chain is drawn from a study of regulatory T cells in long-lasting Graves disease. The time point is: persistent/refractory GD, antithyroid drugs over 5 years with positive TRAb. The TCR library was made from RNA extracted from PBMCs. CDR3-region Arm-PCR and iRepertoire HTBI primers produced the TCR beta libraries. Methods used by the authors: Across samples, 60 or so TRBV and about 13 TRBJ segments were found. TCRdb re-called the multiplex PCR reads through MiXCR, storing one row per CDR3 protein. Clone size and V and J calls follow TCRdb, not the original study. The sample yields 650,000 to 850,000 distinct CDR3 sequences, roughly 30% seen once. This clonotype showed up many times. The sequences come from peripheral blood mononuclear cells (PBMCs), collected when the disease was refractory, from a patient treated with antithyroid drugs. This receptor was taken from a female donor with Graves disease.

The CDR3: CASSRDIMNTEAFF. The CDR3 nucleotides read TGTGCCAGCAGCCGGGACATCATGAACACTGAAGCTTTCTTT. The chain is built from TRBV11-2 and TRBJ1-1; perhaps TRBD1 as D (6 bases). Germline V gene lookup returns CDR1 SGHAT and CDR2 FQNNGV. The CDR3 has 14 residues. V shed 5 bases and J shed 0 bases, with 10 bases lying between them. The full variable domain, rest sourced from reference TRBV11-2 and TRBJ1-1, is EAGVAQSPRYKIIEKRQSVAFWCNPISGHATLYWYQQILGQGPKLLIQFQNNGVVDDSQLPKDRFSAERLKGVDSTLKIQPAKLEDSAVYLCASSRDIMNTEAFFGQGTRLTVV.